The 9 T cell receptor beta chains below were found in one sample sequenced in a study of blood T cells in healthy people across ages (dated by TCRdb to the mid-2010s). Preparation of the library involved 5' RACE. Instrument used: Illumina HiSeq 2500. A second PCR of 7 to 11 cycles was performed with a sample-barcoded 5' primer and a J-beta primer mix. TCRdb reprocessed the public reads (quality trimming at Q25 with fastp, clone calling with MiXCR) and kept in-frame beta chains. Here each entry gathers all rows of one CDR3 protein and keeps the most common genes and DNA. The sample table holds about a million distinct CDR3 sequences, of which roughly 47% were seen once. The ten largest clones take up about 22% of the sample. Sequencing was done on a sample of blood. The receptors originated from a woman aged 60-70 years in good health.

The chain carries TRBV3-1 and TRBJ2-7; D gene unclear. V was shortened by 1 base and J by 2 bases, with 15 bases between the two germline ends. This CDR3 contains 16 residues. The germline CDR1 and CDR2 sequences are LGHDT and YNNKEL (reference sequence). DNA of the CDR3: TGTGCCAGCAGCCAAGGCGTGGTTTCAGGAGCCTACGAGCAGTACTTC. Translating it yields CASSQGVVSGAYEQYF.

The chain carries TRBV20-1 and TRBJ2-7; 8 nucleotides align to TRBD2. The CDR3 loop spans 16 amino acids. J was trimmed by 3 bases and V by 0 bases; bases with no gene match: 10. CDR1 and CDR2 from the germline V gene are DFQATT and SNEGSKA (reference sequence). In nucleotides, the CDR3 is TGCAGTGCTAGAGATCCTTTCCTAGCGGGCAACTACGAGCAGTACTTC. This translates into CSARDPFLAGNYEQYF.

The CDR3 bases are TGCAGTGCTAGAGATCGTATCGGGAGGGCCGGGGAGACCCAGTACTTC. Protein product: CSARDRIGRAGETQYF. The chain is built from TRBV20-1 and TRBJ2-7, with 8 bases aligning to TRBD2. The DNA end is more similar to TRBJ2-5, so the J call may be wrong. From germline, CDR1 is DFQATT and CDR2 SNEGSKA (reference sequence). The CDR3 has 16 amino acids.

The chain combines TRBV4-1 with TRBJ2-4; TRBD2 agrees at 9 bases. With the DNA end fitting TRBJ2-7 better, the J assignment may be wrong. CDR3 length: 19 residues. CDR1 and CDR2 (germline): MGHRA, YSYEKL. The DNA of the CDR3 is TGCGCCAGCAGCCAAGACCTTAGACTAGCGGCATCCCCTGGGAACGAGCAGTACTTC. It translates to CASSQDLRLAASPGNEQYF.

This clonotype was recorded a few times. The chain couples TRBV15 to TRBJ2-1, with 13 nucleotides matching TRBD2. The ends lost 7 bases at V and 9 bases at J; junction bases unmatched: 6. The CDR3 runs 14 residues. Germline assignment: CDR1 LNHNV and CDR2 YYDKDF (reference sequence). CDR3 residues: CATKSTSGRGEQFF. The CDR3 DNA reads as TGTGCCACCAAATCCACTAGCGGGAGGGGTGAGCAGTTCTTC.

The chain carries TRBV20-1 and TRBJ2-3; 7 bases fit TRBD2. The germline V gene has CDR1 DFQATT and CDR2 SNEGSKA (reference sequence). Trimming removed 3 bases from V and 4 bases from J; junction bases left unmatched: 4. The CDR3 has 13 amino acids. This chain's CDR3 is CSARREYPDTQYF. For the CDR3, the DNA is TGCAGTGCTAGGCGGGAGTACCCAGATACGCAGTATTTT.

This chain connects TRBV7-6 to TRBJ1-1; D remains unclear. Per the germline V gene, CDR1 is SGHVS and CDR2 is FNYEAQ. The CDR3 runs to 15 residues. The V end lost 0 bases, the J end lost 2 bases, and 10 bases lay between the germline ends. Here the CDR3 reads CASSLAVQDNTEAFF. The CDR3 DNA follows: TGTGCCAGCAGCTTAGCGGTACAAGATAACACTGAAGCTTTCTTT.

The chain links TRBV20-1 to TRBJ2-2; the D call may be TRBD1 or TRBD2 (5 bases each). The CDR3 is 16 amino acids. Germline-derived CDR1 and CDR2 are DFQATT and SNEGSKA (reference sequence). V lost 1 base to trimming and J lost 5 bases, with 17 bases between them. As DNA, the CDR3 is TGCAGTGCTAGAGGCTGGGGGTCAGGGCGTACCGGGGAGCTGTTTTTT. Translation gives CSARGWGSGRTGELFF.

The gene calls are TRBV20-1 and TRBJ2-5, with 9 bases matching TRBD1. The DNA end lines up better with TRBJ2-7; the J call may be wrong. The CDR3 covers 14 residues. CDR1 and CDR2 (germline): DFQATT, SNEGSKA (reference sequence). CDR3 sequence: CSARKGTGSHEQYF. DNA of the CDR3: TGCAGTGCTAGGAAAGGGACAGGGTCCCACGAGCAGTACTTC.